This passage covers 22 T cell receptor beta chains from one sample sequenced in a study of cytomegalovirus exposure and HLA in healthy donors. PCR was performed using 60 Vbeta and 13 Jbeta primers. Sequenced by immunoSEQ multiplex PCR; TCRdb stores in-frame clones only, minus some. The data show approximately 120,000 clones, 65% to 85% seen once. Sequencing used PBMCs. Receptors originate from a middle-aged man in good health and CMV-seronegative.

In nucleotides, the CDR3 is TGTGCCAGCAGCCTACAGGAGGGCCAGCCCCAGCATTTT. This encodes CASSLQEGQPQHF. The rearrangement uses TRBV7-2 and TRBJ1-5; a possible D gene is TRBD1 (5 bases). This CDR3 comprises 13 residues. CDR1 is SGHTA, CDR2 FQGNSA, per germline. V was clipped by 5 bases and J by 7 bases, with 12 bases between them.

The rearrangement uses TRBV6-1 and TRBJ2-6; 12 nucleotides match TRBD2. The J segment lost 0 bases and the V segment lost 4 bases, leaving 4 bases of the junction unmatched. The CDR3 length is 18 residues. In germline, CDR1 is MNHNS, CDR2 SASEGT. CDR3 loop: CASSGRLAGASGANVLTF. CDR3 nucleotides: TGTGCCAGCAGTGGGCGACTAGCGGGGGCCTCTGGGGCCAACGTCCTGACTTTC.

The rearrangement links TRBV10-3 to TRBJ2-6, with TRBD1 as a possible D gene (6 bases). The germline gives CDR1 ENHRY, CDR2 SYGVKD. This CDR3 spans 16 amino acids. V was shortened by 5 bases and J by 0 bases, with 11 bases between the two germline ends. The CDR3 loop is CAISRQVSSGANVLTF. The CDR3 DNA sequence: TGTGCCATCAGTCGACAGGTTTCCTCTGGGGCCAACGTCCTGACTTTC.

This clone has more than one count but fewer than ten. The chain links TRBV11-2 to TRBJ2-3, with a weak D call TRBD2 (6 bases). This CDR3 comprises 15 residues. The germline CDR1 and CDR2 sequences are SGHAT and FQNNGV. Trimming cost V 5 bases and J 4 bases, with 16 bases left between them. The CDR3 loop is CASSIIRESADTQYF. The CDR3 coding sequence is TGTGCCAGCAGCATCATCCGGGAGTCTGCAGATACGCAGTATTTT.

Concerning this clone itself: The same CDR3 also results from other DNA sequences found in this sample. The rearrangement joins TRBV5-1 to TRBJ1-4; a weak D match, TRBD1 (6 bases). From germline, CDR1 is SGHRS and CDR2 YFSETQ. The CDR3 loop spans 14 amino acids. The V and J ends lost 5 bases and 0 bases respectively, with 8 bases between them. Here the CDR3 reads CASRQGATNEKLFF. The CDR3 nucleotides are TGCGCCAGCAGACAGGGTGCAACTAATGAAAAACTGTTTTTT.

The CDR3 loop reads CASSGTARNEQFF. CDR3 in DNA: TGTGCCAGCAGCGGGACAGCACGAAATGAGCAGTTCTTC. This rearrangement joins TRBV28 to TRBJ2-1; 7 nucleotides line up with TRBD1. The CDR3 is 13 amino acids. In germline, CDR1 is MDHEN, CDR2 SYDVKM. Germline trimming cut 6 bases from V and 7 bases from J; bases unmatched to any gene: 6.

The V and J genes are TRBV27 and TRBJ2-7; TRBD2 might be the D (6 bases). The CDR3 has 14 residues. V lost 6 bases and J lost 4, with 16 bases in between. Germline V CDR1 and CDR2: MNHEY, SMNVEV (reference sequence). In DNA form, the CDR3 reads TGTGCCAGCAGGCGGGACCGACTGTCTTACGAGCAGTACTTC. This sequence encodes CASRRDRLSYEQYF.

The gene calls are TRBV10-3 and TRBJ2-3, with TRBD2 matching 16 bases. J gave up 0 bases and V 5 bases, and 11 bases lay outside the gene matches. The germline gives CDR1 ENHRY, CDR2 SYGVKD. The CDR3 contains 20 residues. In DNA, the CDR3 is TGTGCCATCAGTCGCGGGACTAGCGGGAGGGCCGAGTGGAGCACAGATACGCAGTATTTT. Translating gives CAISRGTSGRAEWSTDTQYF.

This chain uses TRBV28 with TRBJ2-3; the D gene is possibly TRBD2 (5 bases). V lost 8 bases to trimming and J lost 3 bases, with 18 bases between them. The CDR3 sequence is 15 residues long. The V gene's germline CDR1 is MDHEN and CDR2 SYDVKM. The CDR3 DNA follows: TGTGCCAGCCCGGGCCCGGGGAGTGGTACAGATACGCAGTATTTT. Its translation is CASPGPGSGTDTQYF.

This clone occurred a few times. The chain couples TRBV19 to TRBJ1-3; D ambiguous. Germline CDR1 is LNHDA and CDR2 is SQIVND (reference sequence). Trimming took off 6 bases at V and 0 bases at J, with 9 bases between the two ends. The CDR3 is made up of 14 amino acids. CDR3 region: CASRDGGSGNTIYF. CDR3 bases: TGTGCCAGTAGGGACGGAGGCTCTGGAAACACCATATATTTT.

This rearrangement joins TRBV29-1 to TRBJ2-6; D remains ambiguous. Germline CDR1 and CDR2: SQVTM and ANQGSEA. Trimming took off 4 bases at V and 1 base at J, with 8 bases between the two ends. The CDR3 covers 14 residues. CDR3 sequence: CSVANMSGANVLTF. In DNA, the CDR3 is TGCAGCGTTGCAAACATGTCTGGGGCCAACGTCCTGACTTTC.

CDR3 in DNA: TGTGCCTGGAGAAGGGGGACAGGGGGTCCCTCTGGAAACACCATATATTTT. Its translation: CAWRRGTGGPSGNTIYF. The chain joins TRBV30 to TRBJ1-3; 11 bases map to TRBD1. This CDR3 is built from 17 residues. The V gene's germline CDR1 is GTSNPN and CDR2 SVGIG (reference sequence). Germline trimming cut 3 bases from V and 0 bases from J; bases unmatched to any gene: 7.

The chain carries TRBV6-5 and TRBJ2-5, with 7 nucleotides matching TRBD1. V was clipped by 6 bases and J by 3 bases; unmatched bases: 7. The germline CDR1 and CDR2 sequences are MNHEY and SVGAGI. The CDR3 extends over 14 amino acids. DNA for the CDR3: TGTGCCAGCAGCGAAGGGGGCCTGGAAGAGACCCAGTACTTC. Protein sequence: CASSEGGLEETQYF.

The J gene is TRBJ1-5, the V gene TRBV6-6; D ambiguous. The CDR3 length is 12 residues. The V gene's germline CDR1 is MNHNY and CDR2 SVGAGI (reference sequence). Between the trimmed V and J ends, which lost 8 bases and 5 bases, there was a span of 10 bases. CDR3 nucleotides: TGTGCCAGCCGTGGGCCCGATCAGCCCCAGCATTTT. It specifies CASRGPDQPQHF.

This chain joins TRBV11-2 and TRBJ2-5, with 7 bases lining up with TRBD2. The J call may not be correct, given that the DNA end is closer to TRBJ2-7. The length of the CDR3 is 15 residues. Germline values: CDR1 SGHAT, CDR2 FQNNGV. CDR3 protein: CASSLTSRNSYEQYF. In DNA form, the CDR3 reads TGTGCCAGCAGCTTGACTAGCCGGAACTCCTACGAGCAGTACTTC.

The CDR3 DNA reads as TGTGCCAGCAGCTTAGGAGGGGGCGAAAGAATTGCCTATGGCTACACCTTC. Its translation: CASSLGGGERIAYGYTF. V is TRBV7-2 and J is TRBJ1-2; TRBD1 aligns across 7 bases. V was clipped by 1 base and J by 4 bases; unmatched bases: 12. CDR3 length: 17 residues. Looked up from germline, CDR1 is SGHTA and CDR2 is FQGNSA.

The chain uses TRBV28 and TRBJ1-2, with 8 bases lining up with TRBD1. With 5 bases clipped from V and 8 bases from J, the junction kept 13 bases outside the gene matches. The CDR3 spans 15 residues. Germline V gives CDR1 MDHEN, CDR2 SYDVKM. The CDR3 DNA reads TGTGCCAGCAGTCCCGAGGGACAGGCTCCCAGCGGCTACACCTTC. Protein: CASSPEGQAPSGYTF.

This clone was observed a few times. V and J are TRBV11-1 and TRBJ2-3; the D is unclear. The V gene lost 5 bases and the J gene lost 0 bases, with 15 bases spanning the gap. Germline V lookup: CDR1 SGHAT, CDR2 FQDESV (reference sequence). The CDR3 covers 16 residues. The CDR3 DNA follows: TGTGCCAGCAGCCCTAGGCGTACGGCTAGCACAGATACGCAGTATTTT. Residues: CASSPRRTASTDTQYF.

The gene calls are TRBV6-6 and TRBJ2-7; D perhaps matches TRBD1 (5 bases). V was cut by 0 bases and J by 5 bases, with 11 bases left in between. CDR1 MNHNY and CDR2 SVGAGI come from the germline V gene (reference sequence). This CDR3 contains 14 residues. The DNA of the CDR3 is TGTGCCAGCAGTTACTCATCAGGGTTCGACGAGCAGTACTTC. Protein sequence: CASSYSSGFDEQYF.

V usage is TRBV5-4 and J usage is TRBJ2-5, with TRBD1 identical over 9 bases. This CDR3 has 15 amino acids. Trimming removed 0 bases from V and 6 bases from J; junction bases left unmatched: 6. Germline CDR1 reads SGHNT; CDR2 reads YYREEE (reference sequence). The CDR3 bases are TGTGCCAGCAGCTTGGAGACTAACAGGGGGCAGACCCAGTACTTC. Amino acids: CASSLETNRGQTQYF. Looking up the rest from reference TRBV5-4 and TRBJ2-5 gives the full variable domain: ETGVTQSPTHLIKTRGQQVTLRCSSQSGHNTVSWYQQALGQGPQFIFQYYREEENGRGNFPPRFSGLQFPNYSSELNVNALELDDSALYLCASSLETNRGQTQYFGPGTRLLVL.

The V gene is TRBV29-1, the J gene TRBJ2-1; TRBD2 matches 9 bases. The germline V gene has CDR1 SQVTM and CDR2 ANQGSEA. Trimming took 7 bases from V and 7 from J; bases not matched to a gene: 20. The CDR3 contains 17 residues. CDR3 amino acids: CSAGGGVQSGRINEQFF. The DNA for the CDR3 is TGCAGCGCCGGAGGGGGAGTCCAGAGCGGGAGGATAAATGAGCAGTTCTTC.

The count of this clone is one. The J gene is TRBJ1-3, the V gene TRBV25-1, with D unresolved. This CDR3 comprises 12 residues. CDR1 is MGHDK, CDR2 SYGVNS, per germline. V was trimmed by 6 bases and J by 4 bases, leaving 7 bases between them. The CDR3 region has the DNA TGTGCCAGCAGGGGAGGGGGAAACACCATATATTTT. It codes for CASRGGGNTIYF.